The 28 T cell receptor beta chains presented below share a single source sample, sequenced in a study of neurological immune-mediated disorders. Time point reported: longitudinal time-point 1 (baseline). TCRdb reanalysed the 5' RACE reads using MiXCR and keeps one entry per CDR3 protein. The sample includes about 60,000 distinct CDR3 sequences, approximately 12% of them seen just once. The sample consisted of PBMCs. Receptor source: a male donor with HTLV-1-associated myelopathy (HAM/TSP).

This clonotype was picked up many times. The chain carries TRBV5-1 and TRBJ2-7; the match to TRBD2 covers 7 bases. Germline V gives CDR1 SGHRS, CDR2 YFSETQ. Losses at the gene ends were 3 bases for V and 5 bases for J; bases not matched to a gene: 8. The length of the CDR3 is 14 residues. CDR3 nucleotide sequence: TGCGCCAGCAGCTGGGCCGGGACTAAGGACGAGCAGTACTTC. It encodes CASSWAGTKDEQYF.

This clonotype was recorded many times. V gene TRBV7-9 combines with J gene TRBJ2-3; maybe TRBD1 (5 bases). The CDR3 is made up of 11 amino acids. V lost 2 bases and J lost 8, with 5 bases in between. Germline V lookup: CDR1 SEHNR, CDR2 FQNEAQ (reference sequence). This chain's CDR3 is CASSLQGTQYF. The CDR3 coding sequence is TGTGCCAGCAGCTTACAGGGTACGCAGTATTTT.

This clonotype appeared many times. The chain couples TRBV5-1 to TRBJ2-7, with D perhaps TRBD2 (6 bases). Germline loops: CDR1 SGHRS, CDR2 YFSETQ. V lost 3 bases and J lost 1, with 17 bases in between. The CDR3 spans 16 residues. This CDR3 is CASSSSGRTTSYEQYF. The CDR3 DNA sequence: TGCGCCAGCAGCTCCTCGGGTCGGACTACGTCCTACGAGCAGTACTTC.

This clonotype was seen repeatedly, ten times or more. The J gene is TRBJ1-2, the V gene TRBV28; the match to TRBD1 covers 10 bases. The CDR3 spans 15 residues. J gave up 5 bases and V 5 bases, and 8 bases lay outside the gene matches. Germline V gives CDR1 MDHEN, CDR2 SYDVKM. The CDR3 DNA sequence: TGTGCCAGCAGTCAAATGGGACAGGGGAATTATGGCTACACCTTC. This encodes CASSQMGQGNYGYTF.

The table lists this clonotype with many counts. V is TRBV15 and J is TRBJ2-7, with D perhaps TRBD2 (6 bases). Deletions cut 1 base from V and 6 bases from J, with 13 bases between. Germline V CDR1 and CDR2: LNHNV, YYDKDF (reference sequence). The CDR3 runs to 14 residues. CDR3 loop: CATSRGGMGGEQYF. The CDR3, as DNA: TGTGCCACCAGCAGAGGCGGCATGGGAGGCGAGCAGTACTTC.

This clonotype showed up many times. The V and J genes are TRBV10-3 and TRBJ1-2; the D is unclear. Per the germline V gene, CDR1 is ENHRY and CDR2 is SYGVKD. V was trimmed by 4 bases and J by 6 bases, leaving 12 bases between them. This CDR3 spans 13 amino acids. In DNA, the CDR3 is TGTGCCATCAGTGCCATGACAACCGATGGCTACACCTTC. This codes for CAISAMTTDGYTF.

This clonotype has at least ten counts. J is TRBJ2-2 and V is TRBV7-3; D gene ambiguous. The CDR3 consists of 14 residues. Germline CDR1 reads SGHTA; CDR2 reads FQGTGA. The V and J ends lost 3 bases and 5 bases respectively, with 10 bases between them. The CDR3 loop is CASSFGTDTGELFF. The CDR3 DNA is TGTGCCAGCAGCTTCGGAACAGATACCGGGGAGCTGTTTTTT.

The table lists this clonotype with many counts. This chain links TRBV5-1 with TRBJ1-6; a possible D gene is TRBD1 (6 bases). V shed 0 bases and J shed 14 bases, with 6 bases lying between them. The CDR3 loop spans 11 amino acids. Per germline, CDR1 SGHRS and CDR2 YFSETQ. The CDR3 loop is CASSLGDTLHF. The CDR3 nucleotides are TGCGCCAGCAGCTTGGGGGACACCCTCCACTTT.

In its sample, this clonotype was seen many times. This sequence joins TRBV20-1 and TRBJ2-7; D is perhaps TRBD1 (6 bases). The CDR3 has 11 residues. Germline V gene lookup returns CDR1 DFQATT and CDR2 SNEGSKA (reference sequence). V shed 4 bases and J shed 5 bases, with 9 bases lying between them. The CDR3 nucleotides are TGCAGTGCTACAGGGGAACACGAGCAGTACTTC. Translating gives CSATGEHEQYF.

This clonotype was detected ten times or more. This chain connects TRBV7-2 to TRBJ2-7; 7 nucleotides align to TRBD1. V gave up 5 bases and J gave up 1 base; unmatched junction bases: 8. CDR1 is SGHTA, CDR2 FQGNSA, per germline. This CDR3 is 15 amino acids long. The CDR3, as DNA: TGTGCCAGCAGCCAGAGCAGGGGACAGTCCTACGAGCAGTACTTC. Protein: CASSQSRGQSYEQYF.

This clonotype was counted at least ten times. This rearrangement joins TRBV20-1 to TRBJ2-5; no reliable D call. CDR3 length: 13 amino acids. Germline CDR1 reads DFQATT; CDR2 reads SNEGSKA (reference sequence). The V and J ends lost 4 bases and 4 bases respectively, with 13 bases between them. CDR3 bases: TGCAGTGCTACGACCGCCTCCGGAGAGACCCAGTACTTC. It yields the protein CSATTASGETQYF.

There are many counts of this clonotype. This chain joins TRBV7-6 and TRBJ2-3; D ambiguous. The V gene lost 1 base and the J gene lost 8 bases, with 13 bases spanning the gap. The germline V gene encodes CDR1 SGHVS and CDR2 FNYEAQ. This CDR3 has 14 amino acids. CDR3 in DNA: TGTGCCAGCAGCTTAGTGGTCCAGACTGGTACGCAGTATTTT. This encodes CASSLVVQTGTQYF. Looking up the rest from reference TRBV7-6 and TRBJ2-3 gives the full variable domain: GAGVSQSPRYKVTKRGQDVALRCDPISGHVSLYWYRQALGQGPEFLTYFNYEAQQDKSGLPNDRFSAERPEGSISTLTIQRTEQRDSAMYRCASSLVVQTGTQYFGPGTRLTVL.

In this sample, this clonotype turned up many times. In DNA, the CDR3 is TGTGCCAGCAGCTTAACAAAATCGGGGAACACTGAAGCTTTCTTT. This codes for CASSLTKSGNTEAFF. V usage is TRBV7-2 and J usage is TRBJ1-1; D call uncertain. This CDR3 is 15 amino acids long. From germline, CDR1 is SGHTA and CDR2 FQGNSA. Trimming took off 2 bases at V and 1 base at J, with 11 bases between the two ends.

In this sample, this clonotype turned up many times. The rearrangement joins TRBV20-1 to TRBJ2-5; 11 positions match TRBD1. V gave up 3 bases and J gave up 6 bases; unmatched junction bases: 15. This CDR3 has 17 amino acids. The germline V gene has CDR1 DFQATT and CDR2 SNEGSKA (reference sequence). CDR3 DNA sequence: TGCAGTGCTAGGCGGAGAGTCGGGACAGGGGGTATGAAGACCCAGTACTTC. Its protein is CSARRRVGTGGMKTQYF.

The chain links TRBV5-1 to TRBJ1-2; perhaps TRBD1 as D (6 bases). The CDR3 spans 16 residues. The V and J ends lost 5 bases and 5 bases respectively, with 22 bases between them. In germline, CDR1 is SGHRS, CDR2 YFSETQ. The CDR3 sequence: CASSRDIDTGTYGYTF. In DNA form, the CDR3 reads TGCGCCAGCAGTCGGGATATTGACACCGGGACATATGGCTACACCTTC. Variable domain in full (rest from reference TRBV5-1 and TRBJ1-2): KAGVTQTPRYLIKTRGQQVTLSCSPISGHRSVSWYQQTPGQGLQFLFEYFSETQRNKGNFPGRFSGRQFSNSRSEMNVSTLELGDSALYLCASSRDIDTGTYGYTFGSGTRLTVV.

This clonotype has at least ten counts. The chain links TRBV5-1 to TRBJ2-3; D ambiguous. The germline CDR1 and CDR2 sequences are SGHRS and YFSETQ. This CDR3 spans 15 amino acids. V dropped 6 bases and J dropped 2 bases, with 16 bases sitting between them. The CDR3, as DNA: TGCGCCAGCACTATGGACCGGCCCAACACAGATACGCAGTATTTT. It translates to CASTMDRPNTDTQYF.

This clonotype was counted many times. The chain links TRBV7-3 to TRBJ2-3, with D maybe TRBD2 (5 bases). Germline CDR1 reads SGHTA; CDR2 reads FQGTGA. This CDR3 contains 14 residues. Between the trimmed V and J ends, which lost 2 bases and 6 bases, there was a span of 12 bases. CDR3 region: CASSLEPGSDTQYF. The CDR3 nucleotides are TGTGCCAGCAGCTTAGAGCCGGGAAGCGATACGCAGTATTTT.

The CDR3 region is CASSAGLNSPLHF. CDR3 in DNA: TGTGCCAGCAGCGCAGGGCTGAATTCACCCCTCCACTTT. The rearrangement joins TRBV9 to TRBJ1-6, with a possible D match to TRBD1 (5 bases). Per germline, CDR1 SGDLS and CDR2 YYNGEE. Trimming pared 3 bases from V and 7 bases from J, leaving 8 bases between. This CDR3 region has 13 residues.

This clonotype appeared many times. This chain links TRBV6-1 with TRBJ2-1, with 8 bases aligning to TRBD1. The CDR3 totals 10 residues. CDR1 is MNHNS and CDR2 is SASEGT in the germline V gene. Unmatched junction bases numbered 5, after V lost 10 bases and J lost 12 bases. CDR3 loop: CATAGTGQFF. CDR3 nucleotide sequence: TGTGCCACCGCCGGGACAGGGCAGTTCTTC.

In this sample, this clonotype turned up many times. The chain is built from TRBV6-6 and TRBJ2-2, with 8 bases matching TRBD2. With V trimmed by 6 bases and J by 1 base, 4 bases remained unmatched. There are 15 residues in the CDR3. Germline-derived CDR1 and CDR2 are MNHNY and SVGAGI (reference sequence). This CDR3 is CASRGSGGNTGELFF. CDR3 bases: TGTGCCAGCAGGGGAAGCGGGGGGAACACCGGGGAGCTGTTTTTT.

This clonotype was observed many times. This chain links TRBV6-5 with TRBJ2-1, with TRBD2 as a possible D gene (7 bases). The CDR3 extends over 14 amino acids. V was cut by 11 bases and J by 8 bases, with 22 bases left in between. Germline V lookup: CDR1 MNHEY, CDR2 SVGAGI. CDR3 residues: CASTSGGFMHEQFF. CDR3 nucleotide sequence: TGTGCCTCAACATCGGGGGGCTTTATGCATGAGCAGTTCTTC.

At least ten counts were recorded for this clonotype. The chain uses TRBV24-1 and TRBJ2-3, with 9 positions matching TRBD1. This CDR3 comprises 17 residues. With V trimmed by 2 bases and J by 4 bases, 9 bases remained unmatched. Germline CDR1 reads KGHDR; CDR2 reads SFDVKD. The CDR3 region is CATSDWDRESSPDTQYF. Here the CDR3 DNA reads TGTGCCACCAGTGATTGGGACAGGGAATCGTCGCCAGATACGCAGTATTTT.

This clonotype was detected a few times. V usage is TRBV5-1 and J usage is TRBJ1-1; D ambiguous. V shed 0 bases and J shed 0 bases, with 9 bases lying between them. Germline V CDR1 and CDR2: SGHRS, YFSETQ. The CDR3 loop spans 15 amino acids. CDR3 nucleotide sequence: TGCGCCAGCAGCTTGGTTGGCGGAGTGAACACTGAAGCTTTCTTT. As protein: CASSLVGGVNTEAFF.

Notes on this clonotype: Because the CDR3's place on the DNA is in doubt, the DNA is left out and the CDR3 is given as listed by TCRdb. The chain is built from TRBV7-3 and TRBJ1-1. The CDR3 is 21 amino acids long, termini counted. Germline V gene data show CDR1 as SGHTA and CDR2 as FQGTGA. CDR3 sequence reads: CASSFYICSARERVANTEAFF.

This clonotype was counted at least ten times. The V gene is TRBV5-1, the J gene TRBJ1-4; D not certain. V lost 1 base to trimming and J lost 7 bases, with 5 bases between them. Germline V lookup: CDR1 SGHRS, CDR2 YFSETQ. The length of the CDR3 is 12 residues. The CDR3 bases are TGCGCCAGCAGCTTGATCGGTGAAAAACTGTTTTTT. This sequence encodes CASSLIGEKLFF.

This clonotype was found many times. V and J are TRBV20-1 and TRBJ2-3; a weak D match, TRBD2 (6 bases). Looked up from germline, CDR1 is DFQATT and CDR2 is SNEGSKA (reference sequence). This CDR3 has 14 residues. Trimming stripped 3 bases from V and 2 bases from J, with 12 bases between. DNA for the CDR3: TGCAGTGCTAGTAGGGCGGGGCTCACAGATACGCAGTATTTT. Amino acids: CSASRAGLTDTQYF.

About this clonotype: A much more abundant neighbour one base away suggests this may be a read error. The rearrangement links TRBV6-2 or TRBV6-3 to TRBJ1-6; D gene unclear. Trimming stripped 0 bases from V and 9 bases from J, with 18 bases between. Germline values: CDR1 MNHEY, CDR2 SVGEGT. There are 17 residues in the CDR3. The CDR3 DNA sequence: TGTGCCAGCAGTTACTCGTATCGGACGGATGATAGTTCACCCCTCCACTTT. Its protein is CASSYSYRTDDSSPLHF.

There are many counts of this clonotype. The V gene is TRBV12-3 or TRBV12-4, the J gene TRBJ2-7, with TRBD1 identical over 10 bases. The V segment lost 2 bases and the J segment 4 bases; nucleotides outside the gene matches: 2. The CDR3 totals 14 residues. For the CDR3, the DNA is TGTGCCAGCAGTTTAAGACAGGGGGCTTACGAGCAGTACTTC. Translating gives CASSLRQGAYEQYF.